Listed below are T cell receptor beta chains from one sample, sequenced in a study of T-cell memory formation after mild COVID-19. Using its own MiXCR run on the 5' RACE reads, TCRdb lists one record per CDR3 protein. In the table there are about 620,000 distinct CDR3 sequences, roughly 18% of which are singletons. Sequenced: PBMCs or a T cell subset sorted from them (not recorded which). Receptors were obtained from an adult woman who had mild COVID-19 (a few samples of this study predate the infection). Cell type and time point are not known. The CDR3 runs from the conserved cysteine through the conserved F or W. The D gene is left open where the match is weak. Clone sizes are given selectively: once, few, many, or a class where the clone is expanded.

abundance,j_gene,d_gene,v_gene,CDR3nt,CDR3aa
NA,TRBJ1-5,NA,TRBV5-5,TGTGCCAGCAGCCCGGGACGGAACAATCAGCCCCAGCATTTT,CASSPGRNNQPQHF
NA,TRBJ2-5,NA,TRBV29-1,TGCAGCGTTGTTGGGGACACCTGGGGGACCCAGTACTTC,CSVVGDTWGTQYF
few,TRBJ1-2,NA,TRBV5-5,TGTGCCAGCAGCTTAGGAGGTACCGTCGGTAACTATGGCTACACCTTC,CASSLGGTVGNYGYTF
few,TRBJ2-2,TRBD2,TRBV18,TGTGCCAGCTCACCACAGGCGGGAGAATTTCACACCGGGGAGCTGTTTTTT,CASSPQAGEFHTGELFF
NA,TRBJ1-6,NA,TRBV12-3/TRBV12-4,TGTGCCAGCAGTTGGCAGGGCGGTTCACCCCTCCACTTT,CASSWQGGSPLHF
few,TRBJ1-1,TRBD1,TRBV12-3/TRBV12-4,TGTGCCACCGGGGCGTTTTTTAGGACAGGGGATACTGAAGCTTTCTTT,CATGAFFRTGDTEAFF
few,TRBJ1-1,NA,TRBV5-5,TGTGCCAGCAGCTTCTTCCAGGGCTTGGGAGGGGCTGAAGCTTTCTTT,CASSFFQGLGGAEAFF
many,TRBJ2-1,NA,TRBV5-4,TGTGCCAGCAGCTTGATCGGAGCGAATGAGCAGTTCTTC,CASSLIGANEQFF
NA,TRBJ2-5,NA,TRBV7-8,TGTGCCAGCAGCCCTCCCGGGTCTTTAGGAGAGACCCAGTACTTC,CASSPPGSLGETQYF
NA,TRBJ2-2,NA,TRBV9,TGTGCCAGCAGCGTGAGGGGAGTTGGGGCGAACCCCTTGGGCGGGGAGCTGTTTTTT,CASSVRGVGANPLGGELFF
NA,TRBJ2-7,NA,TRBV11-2,TGTGCCAGCAGCTTAGCCTTTCGGGGGTTAAGAGAGCAGTACTTC,CASSLAFRGLREQYF
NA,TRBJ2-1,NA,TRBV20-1,TGCAGTGCTACCGCCGGAGGGTTAGGGCAGTTCTTC,CSATAGGLGQFF
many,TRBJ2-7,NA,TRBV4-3,TGCGCCAGCAGCCAAGACAGGAGTTCCTACGAGCAGTACTTC,CASSQDRSSYEQYF
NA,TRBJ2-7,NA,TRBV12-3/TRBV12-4,TGTGCCAGCAAACTACCTGGGCCTTTCTACGAGCAGTACTTC,CASKLPGPFYEQYF
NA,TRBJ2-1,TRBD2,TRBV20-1,TGCAGTGCTCGGGGCGGGGGGGCCTACAATGAGCAGTTCTTC,CSARGGGAYNEQFF
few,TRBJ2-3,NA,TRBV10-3,TGTGCCATCAGTGAGGCTGGGGGTGGAGATACGCAGTATTTT,CAISEAGGGDTQYF
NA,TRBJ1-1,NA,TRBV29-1,TGCAGCGTTGTACAGTCCCTAGAAGCTTTCTTT,CSVVQSLEAFF
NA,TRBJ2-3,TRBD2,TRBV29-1,TGCAGCGTTGATGGGACTAGCGGAAACACAGATACGCAGTATTTT,CSVDGTSGNTDTQYF
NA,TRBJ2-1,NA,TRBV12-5,TGTGCTAGTGGTTTGTGGGAGATCATCCACAATGAGCAGTTCTTC,CASGLWEIIHNEQFF
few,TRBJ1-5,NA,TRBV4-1,TGCGCCAGCAGCCAAGACGACAGTTTCCAGCCCCAGCATTTT,CASSQDDSFQPQHF
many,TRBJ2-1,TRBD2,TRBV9,TGTGCCAGCAGCACCGCGGGGGGCCCTCGGGAGCAGTTCTTC,CASSTAGGPREQFF
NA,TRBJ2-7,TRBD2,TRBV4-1,TGCGCCAGCAGCCAAGACCCCGGACTAGGGGTCTACGAGCAGTACTTC,CASSQDPGLGVYEQYF
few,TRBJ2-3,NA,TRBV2,TGTGCCGGATCCCGGGTAAAGGCCGCCAAGGGTGATACGCAGTATTTT,CAGSRVKAAKGDTQYF